This TCR beta chain emerged from a study of T cells in Graves' hyperthyroidism and ophthalmopathy. The sample holds many counts of this clonotype. V lost 7 bases, J lost 8 bases, and 13 bases stayed unmatched. This CDR3 comprises 14 residues. The source material, RNA transcripts, was used to amplify TCR beta CDR3 regions. TCR CDR3 regions were first amplified by RT-PCR with HTBI primers. TCRdb passed the multiplex PCR reads through MiXCR, listing each CDR3 protein once. The sample yields about 500,000 distinct CDR3 sequences, 16% seen once. The sequenced material came from blood. This TCR was recovered from a woman in her 30s with Graves' ophthalmopathy. V usage is TRBV12-3 or TRBV12-4 and J usage is TRBJ1-2, with TRBD1 identical over 7 bases. The CDR3 region is CASTEQGMRKGYTF. CDR3 coding DNA: TGTGCCAGCACCGAACAGGGGATGAGAAAAGGCTACACCTTC.